The 14 T cell receptor beta chains below were found in one sample sequenced in a study of molecular identifiers for immune sequencing clone quantification. Using its own MiXCR run on the PCR reads, TCRdb lists one record per CDR3 protein. The sample includes tens of thousands of distinct CDR3 sequences, roughly 25% of them seen just once. The specimen sequenced was naive CD8+ T cells from blood, with Jurkat cell RNA spiked in. Stated subset: FACS-sorted CD8+CD4-CCR7+CD45RA+ naive T cells. Every receptor here comes from a human donor in good health. Some libraries in this study had Jurkat cell RNA spiked in.

Comment on this clonotype: This may be a read error: a much more frequent sequence differs by one nucleotide. The chain combines TRBV24-1 with TRBJ2-1; possibly TRBD2 for D (5 bases). The CDR3 consists of 14 residues. Germline V gives CDR1 KGHDR, CDR2 SFDVKD. DNA of the CDR3: TGTGTCACCAGTGATTTAGGGAGCTACAATGAGCAGTTCTTC. Its protein is CVTSDLGSYNEQFF.

The chain links TRBV27 to TRBJ1-1; tentatively, D is TRBD1 (6 bases). The CDR3 has 15 residues. V was clipped by 5 bases and J by 3 bases, with 16 bases between them. Germline loops: CDR1 MNHEY, CDR2 SMNVEV (reference sequence). Here the CDR3 DNA reads TGTGCCAGCAGTAACAACCAGGGGTCGGACACTGAAGCTTTCTTT. Its protein is CASSNNQGSDTEAFF.

This clonotype was seen repeatedly, ten times or more. This chain connects TRBV28 to TRBJ2-3; D possibly corresponds to TRBD1 (5 bases). CDR1 MDHEN and CDR2 SYDVKM come from the germline V gene. This CDR3 has 19 residues. Deletions cut 4 bases from V and 2 bases from J, with 25 bases between. The CDR3 sequence is CASSSYNPDSKSTTDTQYF. CDR3 nucleotide sequence: TGTGCCAGCAGTTCGTACAATCCTGACAGCAAGTCAACCACAGATACGCAGTATTTT.

As regards this clonotype: Just one base apart from a much larger clone, this may be a read error. The V gene is TRBV5-1, the J gene TRBJ1-6; the D gene is possibly TRBD1 (6 bases). The germline CDR1 and CDR2 sequences are SGHRS and YFSETQ. V was cut by 1 base and J by 8 bases, with 19 bases left in between. This CDR3 has 17 residues. The CDR3 loop is CASSLSARTVDDSPLHF. In nucleotides, the CDR3 is TGCGCCAGCAGCTTGTCGGCCCGGACAGTGGATGATTCACCCCTCCACTTT.

Concerning this clonotype: This is likely a read error, given that the CDR3 carries no conserved phenylalanine or tryptophan at its end. The chain carries TRBV19 and TRBJ1-2; no firm D call. In germline, CDR1 is LNHDA, CDR2 SQIVND (reference sequence). The germline V and J ends were trimmed by 1 base and 0 bases, with 6 bases remaining between them. The CDR3 runs 14 residues. The CDR3 spells CASSIASANYGYTL. CDR3 DNA: TGTGCCAGTAGTATAGCGTCAGCTAACTATGGCTACACCCTC.

This clonotype has a handful of counts. An end of the junction does not agree with germline; a read error may underlie this. The V call is TRBV6-2 or TRBV6-3, the J call TRBJ2-2, with 10 bases lining up with TRBD2. CDR3 size: 17 residues. From germline, CDR1 is MNHEY and CDR2 SVGEGT. Written as DNA, the CDR3 is TGTGCCAGCAGTTACATGGCTAGCGGGAGTTGGAACGGGGAGCTGCTTTTT. This gives the protein CASSYMASGSWNGELLF.

This clonotype was seen at least ten times. This sequence joins TRBV28 and TRBJ2-5; 8 positions match TRBD1. V was clipped by 3 bases and J by 3 bases; unmatched bases: 3. Germline V lookup: CDR1 MDHEN, CDR2 SYDVKM. The CDR3 has 14 residues. CDR3 in amino acids: CASSFPGGEETQYF. CDR3 sequence (DNA): TGTGCCAGCAGTTTTCCAGGGGGCGAAGAGACCCAGTACTTC.

In this sample, this clonotype turned up once. V is TRBV21-1 and J is TRBJ2-6; the table's D gene call, TRBD1, was not cross checked with the DNA. TRBV21-1 is given as a pseudogene. The CDR3 has 18 residues. The CDR3 reads CASSIPTGYSSGANVLTF. The CDR3 DNA reads as TGTGCCAGCAGCATTCCGACAGGGTACAGCTCTGGGGCCAACGTCCTGACTTTC.

This clonotype was counted at least ten times. The rearrangement joins TRBV20-1 to TRBJ2-2, with D perhaps TRBD2 (6 bases). V gave up 0 bases and J gave up 6 bases, with 17 bases separating them. This CDR3 is 16 amino acids long. Germline V lookup: CDR1 DFQATT, CDR2 SNEGSKA (reference sequence). The CDR3, as DNA: TGCAGTGCTAGAGAGCCCGACGGGGGTGCGGCCGGGGAGCTGTTTTTT. Translation: CSAREPDGGAAGELFF.

In its sample, this clonotype was seen a few times. The chain recombines TRBV4-3 with TRBJ1-6; 7 bases agree with TRBD1. Germline CDR1 reads LGHNA; CDR2 reads YSLEER. Losses at the gene ends were 3 bases for V and 1 base for J; bases not matched to a gene: 3. The length of the CDR3 is 16 residues. The CDR3 is CASSQDRFSYNSPLHF. For the CDR3, the DNA is TGCGCCAGCAGCCAGGACAGGTTTTCCTATAATTCACCCCTCCACTTT.

The table lists this clonotype with many counts. This chain links TRBV13 with TRBJ2-4; D call uncertain. The CDR3 spans 14 residues. V gave up 5 bases and J gave up 1 base, with 9 bases separating them. Germline CDR1 is PRHDT and CDR2 is FYEKMQ (reference sequence). The CDR3 here is CASSPRLAKNIQYF. CDR3 coding DNA: TGTGCCAGCAGCCCCCGATTGGCCAAAAACATTCAGTACTTC.

This clonotype was counted between two and nine times. The chain joins TRBV4-1 to TRBJ1-6; D gene ambiguous. V was shortened by 0 bases and J by 8 bases, with 5 bases between the two germline ends. The CDR3 loop spans 13 amino acids. From germline, CDR1 is MGHRA and CDR2 YSYEKL. The CDR3 protein is CASSQDLYSPLHF. CDR3 coding DNA: TGCGCCAGCAGCCAAGACCTCTATTCACCCCTCCACTTT.

This chain uses TRBV27 with TRBJ2-7, with 9 nucleotides matching TRBD1. The CDR3 has 14 residues. The junction had 7 bases not matched to a gene; V was cut back by 5 bases and J by 5 bases. From germline, CDR1 is MNHEY and CDR2 SMNVEV (reference sequence). The CDR3 coding sequence is TGTGCCAGCAGTACCGGGACAGGGTCCCACGAGCAGTACTTC. This encodes CASSTGTGSHEQYF.

This clonotype was counted a few times. The V call is TRBV12-3 or TRBV12-4, the J call TRBJ2-2, with a possible D match to TRBD2 (5 bases). The V end lost 2 bases, the J end lost 2 bases, and 6 bases lay between the germline ends. The CDR3 is 14 residues long. This CDR3 reads CASSLSGNTGELFF. As DNA, the CDR3 is TGTGCCAGCAGTTTAAGCGGAAACACCGGGGAGCTGTTTTTT.